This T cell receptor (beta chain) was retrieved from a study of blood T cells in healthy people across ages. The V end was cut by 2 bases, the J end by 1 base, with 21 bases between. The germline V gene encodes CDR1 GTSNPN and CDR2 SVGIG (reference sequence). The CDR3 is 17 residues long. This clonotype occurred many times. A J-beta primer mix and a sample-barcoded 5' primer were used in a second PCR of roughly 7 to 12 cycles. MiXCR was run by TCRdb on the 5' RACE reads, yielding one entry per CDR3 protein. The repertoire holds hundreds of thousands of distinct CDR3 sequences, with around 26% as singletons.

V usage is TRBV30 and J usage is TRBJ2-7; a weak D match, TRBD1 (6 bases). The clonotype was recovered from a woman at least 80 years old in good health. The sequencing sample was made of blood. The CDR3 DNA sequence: TGTGCCTGGAGTCATCTATCCGGGACACCCAAATCCTACGAGCAGTACTTC. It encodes CAWSHLSGTPKSYEQYF.